This T cell receptor beta chain was captured by sequencing in a study of CD8+ T cells in alopecia areata. Overall study results and limits: Mice gave a clearer picture of TCR sharing than patients did, possibly for HLA-related reasons. Resident alphabeta T cells of normal skin are also sequenced in scalp samples. For lesional scalp, especially alopecia totalis/universalis, clonality was higher than in normal scalp.

Both CD4+ and CD8+ T cells were separated by sorting PBMCs. This clone was counted a few times. Its matching antigen is unknown. The CDR3 is 13 amino acids. Germline V gene data show CDR1 as MNHNY and CDR2 as SVGAGI (reference sequence). Trimming shortened V by 1 base and J by 5 bases, and 6 bases separated the two germline ends. Isolated RNA was reverse transcribed into cDNA used as the sequencing template. The protocol was immunoSEQ multiplex PCR, while the TCRdb copy is restricted to in-frame clones and leaves out a portion. The sample lists about 140,000 clones; around 55% were seen once. The genes are TRBV6-6 and TRBJ2-1; no definite D call. The receptor was derived from a human donor in good health. Input material: CD4+ T cells sorted from blood. The CDR3 DNA reads TGTGCCAGCAGTTACTGGAAGAACAATGAGCAGTTCTTC. Translated: CASSYWKNNEQFF.